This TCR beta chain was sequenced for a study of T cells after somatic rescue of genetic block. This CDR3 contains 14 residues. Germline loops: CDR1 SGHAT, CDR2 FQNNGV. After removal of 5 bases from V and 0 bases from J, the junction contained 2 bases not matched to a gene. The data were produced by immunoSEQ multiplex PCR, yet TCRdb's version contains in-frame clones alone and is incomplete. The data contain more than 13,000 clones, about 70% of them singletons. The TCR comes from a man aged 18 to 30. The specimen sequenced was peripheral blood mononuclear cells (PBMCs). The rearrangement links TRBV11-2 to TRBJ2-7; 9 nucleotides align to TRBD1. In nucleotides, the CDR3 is TGTGCCAGCAGCGCGGGACAGGGCTCCTACGAGCAGTACTTC. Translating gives CASSAGQGSYEQYF. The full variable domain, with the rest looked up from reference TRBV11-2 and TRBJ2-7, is EAGVAQSPRYKIIEKRQSVAFWCNPISGHATLYWYQQILGQGPKLLIQFQNNGVVDDSQLPKDRFSAERLKGVDSTLKIQPAKLEDSAVYLCASSAGQGSYEQYFGPGTRLTVT.